Following are 29 T cell receptor beta chains from one sample sequenced in a study of OX40 agonist ivuxolimab in advanced cancers. Only in-frame clones appear in the TCRdb table, and some are missing; sequencing was by immunoSEQ multiplex PCR. The data hold about 70,000 clones, with approximately 80% observed a single time. The sample was CD4+ or CD8+ T cells sorted from blood, taken in a trial of the OX40 agonist ivuxolimab. The source of these receptors is an adult with an advanced solid tumor such as melanoma, head and neck, liver or kidney cancer.

The J gene is TRBJ2-5, the V gene TRBV30; D uncertain. Germline-derived CDR1 and CDR2 are GTSNPN and SVGIG (reference sequence). The CDR3 length is 13 residues. The ends were cut back, 1 base at V and 5 bases at J, with 11 bases in the middle. The CDR3 reads CAWSGTPRETQYF. The CDR3 region has the DNA TGTGCCTGGAGTGGGACCCCGCGGGAGACCCAGTACTTC.

The chain combines TRBV7-9 with TRBJ2-7, with D tentatively TRBD2 (5 bases). Trimming shortened V by 5 bases and J by 4 bases, and 15 bases separated the two germline ends. The CDR3 is made up of 14 amino acids. Germline V gives CDR1 SEHNR, CDR2 FQNEAQ (reference sequence). CDR3 bases: TGTGCCAGCAGCCCCACGGCCCCGGGGTACGAGCAGTACTTC. Residues: CASSPTAPGYEQYF.

The chain joins TRBV25-1 to TRBJ1-1; 8 bases align to TRBD1. The trim removed 9 bases at V and 0 bases at J, leaving 15 bases unmatched. CDR3 length: 17 amino acids. Germline CDR1 reads MGHDK; CDR2 reads SYGVNS. CDR3 coding DNA: TGTGCCAGAAACAGGGGGACGCTGGGGCCGATGAACACTGAAGCTTTCTTT. Protein product: CARNRGTLGPMNTEAFF. The whole variable domain, filled in from reference TRBV25-1 and TRBJ1-1, reads EADIYQTPRYLVIGTGKKITLECSQTMGHDKMYWYQQDPGMELHLIHYSYGVNSTEKGDLSSESTVSRIRTEHFPLTLESARPSHTSQYLCARNRGTLGPMNTEAFFGQGTRLTVV.

The V and J genes are TRBV21-1 and TRBJ2-7. TRBV21-1 has pseudogene status. The CDR3 is 11 residues long. The CDR3 coding sequence is TGTGCCAGCATCCAATCCTACGAGCAGTACGTC. Translated, it gives CASIQSYEQYV.

The chain combines TRBV7-2 with TRBJ2-5; 8 nucleotides agree with TRBD2. This CDR3 region has 16 residues. Germline values: CDR1 SGHTA, CDR2 FQGNSA. V dropped 5 bases and J dropped 5; count of bases not matched to a gene: 13. The CDR3 DNA follows: TGTGCCAGCAGCCCGGCGGGACTAGTCGGGGGGGAGACCCAGTACTTC. Translating gives CASSPAGLVGGETQYF.

This chain connects TRBV27 to TRBJ2-7; TRBD1 is a possible D gene (8 bases). CDR3 length: 15 residues. Germline V gives CDR1 MNHEY, CDR2 SMNVEV (reference sequence). V lost 6 bases and J lost 4, with 19 bases in between. In DNA, the CDR3 is TGTGCCAGCAGGAGAAAGTCACAGGGGGGGTACGAGCAGTACTTC. Translating gives CASRRKSQGGYEQYF.

The J gene is TRBJ2-2, the V gene TRBV7-2; D possibly corresponds to TRBD2 (6 bases). The CDR3 loop spans 14 amino acids. Trimming took off 5 bases at V and 3 bases at J, with 10 bases between the two ends. Germline V gene sequence: CDR1 SGHTA, CDR2 FQGNSA. CDR3 residues: CASSLTSYTGELFF. CDR3 DNA: TGTGCCAGCAGCCTCACTAGCTACACCGGGGAGCTGTTTTTT.

The rearrangement links TRBV6-5 to TRBJ2-1, with TRBD2 identical over 11 bases. The CDR3 extends over 15 amino acids. V lost 5 bases, J lost 8 bases, and 8 bases stayed unmatched. In germline, CDR1 is MNHEY, CDR2 SVGAGI. CDR3 DNA: TGTGCCAGCAGTCCGCGACTAGCGGGACGGGATGAGCAGTTCTTC. This gives the protein CASSPRLAGRDEQFF.

V and J are TRBV15 and TRBJ2-7, with D possibly TRBD1 on 6 matching bases. V lost 1 base and J 1 base, leaving 8 bases between the germline ends. This CDR3 has 14 residues. Germline CDR1 reads LNHNV; CDR2 reads YYDKDF (reference sequence). The CDR3 DNA follows: TGTGCCACCAGCAGAGGTGGACAGTCCTACGAGCAGTACTTC. Translating gives CATSRGGQSYEQYF.

The chain employs TRBV5-1 and TRBJ1-1; TRBD1 is a possible D gene (6 bases). Germline CDR1 and CDR2: SGHRS and YFSETQ. The CDR3 contains 12 residues. V was clipped by 4 bases and J by 7 bases, with 11 bases between them. DNA of the CDR3: TGCGCCAGCAGCCTTGGGGGACATGAAGCTTTCTTT. This translates into CASSLGGHEAFF.

The chain recombines TRBV18 with TRBJ2-1; 8 bases are shared with TRBD2. This CDR3 has 15 amino acids. The germline CDR1 and CDR2 sequences are KGHSH and LQKENI. With 0 bases clipped from V and 2 bases from J, the junction kept 0 bases outside the gene matches. The CDR3 coding sequence is TGTGCCAGCTCACCACCTAGCGGGGCCTACAATGAGCAGTTCTTC. It encodes CASSPPSGAYNEQFF.

The rearrangement uses TRBV28 and TRBJ2-7, with 7 bases matching TRBD1. Trimming removed 5 bases from V and 4 bases from J; junction bases left unmatched: 11. The CDR3 extends over 15 amino acids. The germline gives CDR1 MDHEN, CDR2 SYDVKM. CDR3: CASSQIGTAAYEQYF. CDR3 coding DNA: TGTGCCAGCAGTCAGATTGGGACAGCAGCATACGAGCAGTACTTC.

The chain recombines TRBV10-3 with TRBJ2-3; 9 nucleotides match TRBD2. CDR1 is ENHRY, CDR2 SYGVKD, per germline. V dropped 0 bases and J dropped 5; count of bases not matched to a gene: 9. The CDR3 has 17 amino acids. The CDR3 DNA follows: TGTGCCATCAGTGAGTCGGGGGCTGGGACTAGCCAAGATACGCAGTATTTT. It translates to CAISESGAGTSQDTQYF.

The chain employs TRBV7-9 and TRBJ1-2, with D possibly matching TRBD1 (5 bases). The CDR3 is made up of 15 amino acids. The germline V gene has CDR1 SEHNR and CDR2 FQNEAQ (reference sequence). With 6 bases removed from V and 3 bases from J, the gap between germline ends came to 17 bases. As DNA, the CDR3 is TGTGCCAGCAGTGATGAGGGGTCGGGAGACTATGGCTACACCTTC. Encoded protein: CASSDEGSGDYGYTF.

This chain connects TRBV30 to TRBJ2-7; D unresolved. The CDR3 length is 14 residues. CDR1 and CDR2 (germline): GTSNPN, SVGIG (reference sequence). Between the trimmed V and J ends, which lost 3 bases and 0 bases, there was a span of 12 bases. The CDR3 region has the DNA TGTGCCTGGAGCTTTAAGGGCAGCTCCTACGAGCAGTACTTC. This codes for CAWSFKGSSYEQYF.

Notes on this clone: The sample carries other DNA sequences with the same CDR3. The J gene is TRBJ1-5, the V gene TRBV6-5; D not resolved. V lost 2 bases, J lost 0 bases, and 2 bases lay in between. CDR3 length: 13 residues. Per the germline V gene, CDR1 is MNHEY and CDR2 is SVGAGI. This CDR3 is CASSYDSNQPQHF. CDR3 DNA sequence: TGTGCCAGCAGTTACGATAGCAATCAGCCCCAGCATTTT.

The CDR3 here is CASSLLIGTVYPRSGNTIYF. In DNA, the CDR3 is TGTGCCAGCAGCCTGTTGATCGGGACAGTATACCCTCGGTCTGGAAACACCATATATTTT. This chain uses TRBV5-5 with TRBJ1-3, with 7 bases identical to TRBD1. The V and J ends lost 4 bases and 1 base, in that order; junction bases with no gene match: 20. This CDR3 has 20 residues. Germline V CDR1 and CDR2: SGHKS, YYEKEE (reference sequence).

The CDR3 protein is CASSPNLALGNTEAFF. CDR3 coding DNA: TGTGCCAGCAGTCCCAATTTGGCCCTCGGGAACACTGAAGCTTTCTTT. The chain employs TRBV28 and TRBJ1-1; D uncertain. Germline loops: CDR1 MDHEN, CDR2 SYDVKM. The CDR3 totals 16 residues. Trimming took 5 bases from V and 1 from J, leaving 17 bases between them. The full variable domain, in which reference TRBV28 and TRBJ1-1 provide the parts outside the CDR3, is DVKVTQSSRYLVKRTGEKVFLECVQDMDHENMFWYRQDPGLGLRLIYFSYDVKMKEKGDIPEGYSVSREKKERFSLILESASTNQTSMYLCASSPNLALGNTEAFFGQGTRLTVV.

The CDR3 nucleotides are TGTGCCAGCAGCCTCAATCCGACAGGGACGAAGAACACTGAAGCTTTCTTT. It yields the protein CASSLNPTGTKNTEAFF. This chain connects TRBV4-2 to TRBJ1-1, with 7 bases aligning to TRBD1. V shed 4 bases and J 1 base; nucleotides not matched to a gene: 12. CDR3 length: 17 residues. CDR1 and CDR2 (germline): LGHNA, YNFKEQ.

The chain links TRBV9 to TRBJ1-3; TRBD1 aligns across 11 bases. Per the germline V gene, CDR1 is SGDLS and CDR2 is YYNGEE. J gave up 2 bases and V 3 bases, and 4 bases lay outside the gene matches. The CDR3 length is 16 residues. The chain's CDR3 is CASSADRGLTGNTIYF. Here the CDR3 DNA reads TGTGCCAGCAGCGCGGACAGGGGGCTTACTGGAAACACCATATATTTT.

This clone was seen only once. V gene TRBV7-7 combines with J gene TRBJ2-2, with a weak D call TRBD2 (6 bases). The length of the CDR3 is 15 residues. V shed 4 bases and J shed 6 bases, with 15 bases lying between them. Germline V gene sequence: CDR1 SSHAT, CDR2 FNYEAQ (reference sequence). The CDR3, as DNA: TGTGCCAGCAGCTCTCTAGAGGGAGGACCCGGGGAGCTGTTTTTT. Protein: CASSSLEGGPGELFF.

The count of this clone is one. The chain recombines TRBV15 with TRBJ2-7; D unclear. Germline CDR1 reads LNHNV; CDR2 reads YYDKDF (reference sequence). CDR3 length: 14 residues. Trimming shortened V by 0 bases and J by 1 base, and 7 bases separated the two germline ends. CDR3 in DNA: TGTGCCACCAGCAGAGATATGGAGTCCTACGAGCAGTACTTC. It is translated as CATSRDMESYEQYF.

The rearrangement links TRBV27 to TRBJ2-1, with 7 bases lining up with TRBD1. The CDR3 contains 17 residues. Germline lookup yields CDR1 MNHEY and CDR2 SMNVEV (reference sequence). Unmatched junction bases numbered 15, after V lost 2 bases and J lost 8 bases. CDR3 DNA sequence: TGTGCCAGCAGTTTAAGGGGGCTTGACGGGACGATGGATGAGCAGTTCTTC. Its translation: CASSLRGLDGTMDEQFF.

This chain links TRBV2 with TRBJ1-5, with TRBD1 matching over 7 bases. The germline CDR1 and CDR2 sequences are SNHLY and FYNNEI. This CDR3 spans 14 amino acids. With V trimmed by 2 bases and J by 5 bases, 3 bases remained unmatched. Here the CDR3 reads CASSESTGDQPQHF. The CDR3 DNA sequence: TGTGCCAGCAGTGAAAGCACAGGGGATCAGCCCCAGCATTTT. The full variable domain, rest sourced from reference TRBV2 and TRBJ1-5, is EPEVTQTPSHQVTQMGQEVILRCVPISNHLYFYWYRQILGQKVEFLVSFYNNEISEKSEIFDDQFSVERPDGSNFTLKIRSTKLEDSAMYFCASSESTGDQPQHFGDGTRLSIL.

The J gene is TRBJ1-1, the V gene TRBV29-1, with 8 bases identical to TRBD1. Germline trimming cut 5 bases from V and 1 base from J; bases unmatched to any gene: 6. This CDR3 is built from 14 residues. Germline V lookup: CDR1 SQVTM, CDR2 ANQGSEA. CDR3 DNA: TGCAGCGTTTCAGGACAGGGAGGGAACACTGAAGCTTTCTTT. Translation: CSVSGQGGNTEAFF. The full variable domain, in which reference TRBV29-1 and TRBJ1-1 provide the parts outside the CDR3, is SAVISQKPSRDICQRGTSLTIQCQVDSQVTMMFWYRQQPGQSLTLIATANQGSEATYESGFVIDKFPISRPNLTFSTLTVSNMSPEDSSIYLCSVSGQGGNTEAFFGQGTRLTVV.

This chain links TRBV6-1 with TRBJ2-3, with TRBD1 matching 9 bases. The germline V gene has CDR1 MNHNS and CDR2 SASEGT. V lost 8 bases to trimming and J lost 2 bases; unmatched junction nucleotides: 8. The CDR3 length is 15 residues. The CDR3 reads CASGYGDRDTDTQYF. CDR3 coding DNA: TGTGCCAGCGGATACGGGGACAGGGACACAGATACGCAGTATTTT.

The V gene is TRBV19, the J gene TRBJ2-3; 10 bases agree with TRBD2. Trimming removed 6 bases from V and 6 bases from J; junction bases left unmatched: 6. The CDR3 consists of 14 residues. CDR1 and CDR2 from the germline V gene are LNHDA and SQIVND (reference sequence). The CDR3 region is CASSSSGGVDTQYF. CDR3 DNA: TGTGCCAGTAGCTCAAGCGGGGGGGTGGATACGCAGTATTTT. The full variable domain, with the rest looked up from reference TRBV19 and TRBJ2-3, is DGGITQSPKYLFRKEGQNVTLSCEQNLNHDAMYWYRQDPGQGLRLIYYSQIVNDFQKGDIAEGYSVSREKKESFPLTVTSAQKNPTAFYLCASSSSGGVDTQYFGPGTRLTVL.

This clone was seen only a few times. The chain carries TRBV27 and TRBJ2-1, with 7 bases fitting TRBD2. V dropped 6 bases and J dropped 0; count of bases not matched to a gene: 5. The CDR3 runs 15 residues. The germline V gene has CDR1 MNHEY and CDR2 SMNVEV (reference sequence). CDR3 sequence reads: CASRTGTNSYNEQFF. The CDR3 bases are TGTGCCAGCAGAACCGGGACTAACTCCTACAATGAGCAGTTCTTC.

The V gene is TRBV7-9, the J gene TRBJ2-5; 8 nucleotides line up with TRBD1. Unmatched junction bases numbered 11, after V lost 4 bases and J lost 4 bases. Germline assignment: CDR1 SEHNR and CDR2 FQNEAQ (reference sequence). The CDR3 totals 16 residues. The CDR3 is CASSWEPGQEVETQYF. The CDR3 DNA sequence: TGTGCCAGCAGCTGGGAACCGGGACAGGAGGTAGAGACCCAGTACTTC. Combining the CDR3 with reference TRBV7-9 and TRBJ2-5 gives the whole variable domain DTGVSQNPRHKITKRGQNVTFRCDPISEHNRLYWYRQTLGQGPEFLTYFQNEAQLEKSRLLSDRFSAERPKGSFSTLEIQRTEQGDSAMYLCASSWEPGQEVETQYFGPGTRLLVL.